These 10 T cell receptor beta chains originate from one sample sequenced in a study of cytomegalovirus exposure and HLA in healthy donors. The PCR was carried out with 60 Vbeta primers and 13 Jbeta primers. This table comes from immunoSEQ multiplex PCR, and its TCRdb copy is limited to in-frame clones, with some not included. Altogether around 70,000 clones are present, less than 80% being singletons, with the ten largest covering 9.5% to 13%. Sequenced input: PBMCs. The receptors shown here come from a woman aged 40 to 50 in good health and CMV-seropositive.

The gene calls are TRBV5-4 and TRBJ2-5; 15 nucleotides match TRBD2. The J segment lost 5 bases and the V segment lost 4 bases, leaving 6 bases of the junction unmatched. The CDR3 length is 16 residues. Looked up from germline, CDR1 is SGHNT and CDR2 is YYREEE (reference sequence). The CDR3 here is CASSAGLAGGLETQYF. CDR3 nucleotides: TGTGCCAGCAGCGCCGGACTAGCGGGGGGGCTTGAGACCCAGTACTTC.

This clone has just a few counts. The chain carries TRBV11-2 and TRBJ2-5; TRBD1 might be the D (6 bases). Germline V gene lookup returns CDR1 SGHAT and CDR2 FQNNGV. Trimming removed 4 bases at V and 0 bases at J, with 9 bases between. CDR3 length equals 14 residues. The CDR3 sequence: CASSSTGYQETQYF. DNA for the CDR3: TGTGCCAGCAGCTCCACAGGGTACCAAGAGACCCAGTACTTC.

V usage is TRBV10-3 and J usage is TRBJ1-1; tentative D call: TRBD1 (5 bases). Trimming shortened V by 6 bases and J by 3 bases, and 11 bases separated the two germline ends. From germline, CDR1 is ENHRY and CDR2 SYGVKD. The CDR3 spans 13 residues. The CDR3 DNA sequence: TGTGCCATCAGCCCGGTCAGGGACACTGAAGCTTTCTTT. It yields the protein CAISPVRDTEAFF.

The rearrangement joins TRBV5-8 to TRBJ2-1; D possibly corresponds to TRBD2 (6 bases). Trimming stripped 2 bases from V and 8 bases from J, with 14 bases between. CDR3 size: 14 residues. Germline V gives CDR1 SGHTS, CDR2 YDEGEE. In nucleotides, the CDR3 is TGTGCCAGCAGCTTCGGGACTGGCCGAGATGAGCAGTTCTTC. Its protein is CASSFGTGRDEQFF.

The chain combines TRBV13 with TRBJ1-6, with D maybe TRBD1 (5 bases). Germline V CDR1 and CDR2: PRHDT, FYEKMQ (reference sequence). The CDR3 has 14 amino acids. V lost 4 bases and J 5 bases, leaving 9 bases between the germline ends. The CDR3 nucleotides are TGTGCCAGCAGCTCAGACAGCAATAATTCACCCCTCCACTTT. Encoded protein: CASSSDSNNSPLHF.

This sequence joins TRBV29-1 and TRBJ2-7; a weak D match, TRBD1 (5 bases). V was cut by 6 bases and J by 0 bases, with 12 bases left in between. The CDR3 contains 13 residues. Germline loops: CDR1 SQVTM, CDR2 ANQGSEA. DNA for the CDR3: TGCAGCGTCCAAGGACACCTCTCCTACGAGCAGTACTTC. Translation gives CSVQGHLSYEQYF.

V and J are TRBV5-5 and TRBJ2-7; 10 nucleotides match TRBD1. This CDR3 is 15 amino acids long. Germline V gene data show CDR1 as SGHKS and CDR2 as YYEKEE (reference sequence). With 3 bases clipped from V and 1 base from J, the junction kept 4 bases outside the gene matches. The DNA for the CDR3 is TGTGCCAGCAGCTCCCGGGACAGGGGATCCTACGAGCAGTACTTC. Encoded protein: CASSSRDRGSYEQYF. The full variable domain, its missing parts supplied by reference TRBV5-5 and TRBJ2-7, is DAGVTQSPTHLIKTRGQQVTLRCSPISGHKSVSWYQQVLGQGPQFIFQYYEKEERGRGNFPDRFSARQFPNYSSELNVNALLLGDSALYLCASSSRDRGSYEQYFGPGTRLTVT.

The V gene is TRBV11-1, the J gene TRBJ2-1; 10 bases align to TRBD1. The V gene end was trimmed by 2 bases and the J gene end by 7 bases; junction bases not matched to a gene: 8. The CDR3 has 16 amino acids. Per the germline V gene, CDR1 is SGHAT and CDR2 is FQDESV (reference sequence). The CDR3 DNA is TGTGCCAGCAGCTTATCTGGACAGGGGGAATGGAATGAGCAGTTCTTC. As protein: CASSLSGQGEWNEQFF.

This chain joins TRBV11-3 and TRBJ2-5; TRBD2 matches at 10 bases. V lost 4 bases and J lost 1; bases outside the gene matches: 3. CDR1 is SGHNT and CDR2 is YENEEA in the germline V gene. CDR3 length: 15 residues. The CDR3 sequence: CASSSKRGGQETQYF. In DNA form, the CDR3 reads TGTGCCAGCAGCTCAAAGCGGGGGGGCCAAGAGACCCAGTACTTC.

CDR3 amino acids: CASSRGGKNQPQHF. CDR3 nucleotides: TGTGCCAGCTCACGAGGGGGTAAAAATCAGCCCCAGCATTTT. The chain links TRBV18 to TRBJ1-5; D might be TRBD1 (6 bases). CDR3 length: 14 residues. Trimming shortened V by 4 bases and J by 4 bases, and 11 bases separated the two germline ends. Germline V gene data show CDR1 as KGHSH and CDR2 as LQKENI.